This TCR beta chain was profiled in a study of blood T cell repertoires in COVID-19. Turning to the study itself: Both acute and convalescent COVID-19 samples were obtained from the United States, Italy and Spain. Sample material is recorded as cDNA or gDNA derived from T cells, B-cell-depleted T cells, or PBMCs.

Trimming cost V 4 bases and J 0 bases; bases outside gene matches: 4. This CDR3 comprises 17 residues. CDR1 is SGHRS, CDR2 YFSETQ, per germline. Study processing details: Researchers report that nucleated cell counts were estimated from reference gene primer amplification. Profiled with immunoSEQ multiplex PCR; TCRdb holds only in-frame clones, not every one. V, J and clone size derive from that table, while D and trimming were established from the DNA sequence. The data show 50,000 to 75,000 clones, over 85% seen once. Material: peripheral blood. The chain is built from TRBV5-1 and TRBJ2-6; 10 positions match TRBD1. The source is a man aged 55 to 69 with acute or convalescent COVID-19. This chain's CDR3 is CASSLRTGGSGANVLTF. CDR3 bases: TGCGCCAGCAGCCTTCGGACAGGGGGCTCTGGGGCCAACGTCCTGACTTTC.